These T cell receptor beta chains were read from a single sample in a study of blood T cell repertoires in COVID-19. Assay used: immunoSEQ multiplex PCR; TCRdb lists only in-frame clones, some missing. The sample carries approximately 200,000 clones, approximately 88% recorded once. The specimen was PBMCs or T cells enriched from blood (not recorded which). The receptors here all came from a woman aged 25 to 45 who had recovered from COVID-19. Each CDR3 is given with its conserved first and last residue. D genes are given only for firm matches. Some rows have no size entry. The others give once, few or many, or a class for an expanded clone.

CDR3 protein: CASSLGTEAFF
CDR3 DNA: TGTGCCAGCAGCTTGGGGACAGAAGCTTTCTTT
J gene: TRBJ1-1
clone size: -
D gene: -
V gene: TRBV5-4

CDR3 protein: CASSGRQGNTEAFF
CDR3 DNA: TGTGCCAGCAGTGGCCGACAGGGGAACACTGAAGCTTTCTTT
J gene: TRBJ1-1
clone size: -
D gene: TRBD1
V gene: TRBV2

CDR3 protein: CASSLDRGRNTEAFF
CDR3 DNA: TGTGCCAGCAGTTTAGACAGGGGGCGGAACACTGAAGCTTTCTTT
J gene: TRBJ1-1
clone size: -
D gene: TRBD1
V gene: TRBV27

CDR3 protein: CASSGGTIAQHF
CDR3 DNA: TGTGCCAGCAGTGGGGGGACAATCGCCCAGCATTTT
J gene: TRBJ1-5
clone size: few
D gene: -
V gene: TRBV2

CDR3 protein: CASSALWGSPLHF
CDR3 DNA: TGTGCCAGTAGTGCCCTCTGGGGCTCACCCCTCCACTTT
J gene: TRBJ1-6
clone size: -
D gene: -
V gene: TRBV19

CDR3 protein: CASSLAGGEQFF
CDR3 DNA: TGTGCCAGCAGCTTAGCGGGGGGGGAGCAGTTCTTC
J gene: TRBJ2-1
clone size: -
D gene: TRBD2
V gene: TRBV11-1

CDR3 protein: CASSLDGRSNTEAFF
CDR3 DNA: TGCGCCAGCAGCTTGGATGGGAGGTCGAACACTGAAGCTTTCTTT
J gene: TRBJ1-1
clone size: -
D gene: -
V gene: TRBV5-1

CDR3 protein: CASSSRQGDETQYF
CDR3 DNA: TGTGCCAGCAGTTCCAGACAGGGGGATGAGACCCAGTACTTC
J gene: TRBJ2-5
clone size: once
D gene: TRBD1
V gene: TRBV28

CDR3 protein: CASSKLAGPSTDTQYF
CDR3 DNA: TGTGCCAGCAGCAAGCTAGCGGGGCCTAGCACAGATACGCAGTATTTT
J gene: TRBJ2-3
clone size: -
D gene: TRBD2
V gene: TRBV7-9

CDR3 protein: CASGFGNGTVYGYTF
CDR3 DNA: TGTGCTAGTGGTTTCGGAAATGGGACAGTCTATGGCTACACCTTC
J gene: TRBJ1-2
clone size: -
D gene: TRBD1
V gene: TRBV12-5

CDR3 protein: CASGPSTPYEQYF
CDR3 DNA: TGTGCCAGCGGGCCTTCTACTCCCTACGAGCAGTACTTC
J gene: TRBJ2-7
clone size: -
D gene: -
V gene: TRBV27

CDR3 protein: CASKRGAGELFF
CDR3 DNA: TGTGCCAGTAAACGCGGGGCCGGGGAGCTGTTTTTT
J gene: TRBJ2-2
clone size: -
D gene: -
V gene: TRBV19

CDR3 protein: CASSSPGLAAYEQYF
CDR3 DNA: TGTGCCAGCAGTTCCCCGGGACTAGCGGCCTACGAGCAGTACTTC
J gene: TRBJ2-7
clone size: -
D gene: TRBD2
V gene: TRBV5-4

CDR3 protein: CASSTGQETDGYTF
CDR3 DNA: TGTGCCAGCAGCACCGGACAGGAAACGGATGGCTACACCTTC
J gene: TRBJ1-2
clone size: -
D gene: TRBD1
V gene: TRBV5-4

CDR3 protein: CASSPFSGDYNEQFF
CDR3 DNA: TGTGCCAGCTCACCCTTTAGCGGGGATTACAATGAGCAGTTCTTC
J gene: TRBJ2-1
clone size: -
D gene: TRBD2
V gene: TRBV18

CDR3 protein: CAWSVGSGYTF
CDR3 DNA: TGTGCCTGGAGTGTCGGGTCGGGCTACACCTTC
J gene: TRBJ1-2
clone size: few
D gene: -
V gene: TRBV30

CDR3 protein: CASRQVSSYNSPLHF
CDR3 DNA: TGTGCCAGTAGACAGGTCAGCTCCTATAATTCACCCCTCCACTTT
J gene: TRBJ1-6
clone size: -
D gene: -
V gene: TRBV27

CDR3 protein: CASSQGAEDEAFF
CDR3 DNA: TGTGCCAGCAGCCAGGGGGCAGAAGATGAAGCTTTCTTT
J gene: TRBJ1-1
clone size: -
D gene: TRBD1
V gene: TRBV9

CDR3 protein: CASSPGVGSSGNTIYF
CDR3 DNA: TGTGCCAGCAGTCCAGGGGTGGGAAGCTCTGGAAACACCATATATTTT
J gene: TRBJ1-3
clone size: -
D gene: -
V gene: TRBV28

CDR3 protein: CASSLVRIPAGYTF
CDR3 DNA: TGTGCCAGCAGCTTAGTGAGGATCCCGGCCGGCTACACCTTC
J gene: TRBJ1-2
clone size: -
D gene: -
V gene: TRBV7-2

CDR3 protein: CASSVRQGSQYF
CDR3 DNA: TGTGCCAGTAGTGTCCGACAGGGATCGCAGTACTTC
J gene: TRBJ2-7
clone size: -
D gene: TRBD1
V gene: TRBV19

CDR3 protein: CASSLASMNTEAFF
CDR3 DNA: TGCGCCAGCAGCTTGGCCAGTATGAACACTGAAGCTTTCTTT
J gene: TRBJ1-1
clone size: -
D gene: -
V gene: TRBV5-1

CDR3 protein: CASSSGQGKGQPQHF
CDR3 DNA: TGTGCCAGCTCCTCGGGACAGGGCAAAGGTCAGCCCCAGCATTTT
J gene: TRBJ1-5
clone size: -
D gene: TRBD1
V gene: TRBV18

CDR3 protein: CASSLPGTSRGTDTQYF
CDR3 DNA: TGTGCCAGCAGCTTGCCAGGGACTAGCCGGGGGACAGATACGCAGTATTTT
J gene: TRBJ2-3
clone size: -
D gene: TRBD2
V gene: TRBV5-6

CDR3 protein: CASRSTGTSGNTIYF
CDR3 DNA: TGTGCCAGCAGATCGACAGGGACAAGTGGAAACACCATATATTTT
J gene: TRBJ1-3
clone size: -
D gene: TRBD1
V gene: TRBV6-5

CDR3 protein: CASSSQTSGKEETQYF
CDR3 DNA: TGTGCCAGCAGTTCCCAAACTAGCGGGAAGGAGGAGACCCAGTACTTC
J gene: TRBJ2-5
clone size: -
D gene: TRBD2
V gene: TRBV28